This is a list of T cell receptor beta chains from one sample in a study of shared clonotypes between healthy human individuals. The assay was immunoSEQ multiplex PCR, and TCRdb's table has in-frame clones only and misses some. The repertoire consists of approximately 640,000 clones, with 90% occurring once and the leading ten covering 30% to 40%. Sequencing was performed on memory CD8+ T cells from PBMCs. The receptors were sampled from a man between 18 and 29 years old in good health. Some clones in this sample may be carry-over from other donors' samples. Each CDR3 is given with its conserved first and last residue. D genes are given only for firm matches. The size of a clone is reported for some rows only, either as once, few or many, or as a class for expanded clones.

V gene: TRBV19; D gene: .; clone size: .; J gene: TRBJ2-1; CDR3 DNA: TGTGCCAGTAGTATGACCCCTATCCCATACAATGAGCAGTTCTTC; CDR3 protein: CASSMTPIPYNEQFF
V gene: TRBV9; D gene: TRBD1; clone size: .; J gene: TRBJ2-7; CDR3 DNA: TGTGCCAGCAGCACGACCGGGACAGGGCAAAACGAGCAGTACTTC; CDR3 protein: CASSTTGTGQNEQYF
V gene: TRBV2; D gene: .; clone size: .; J gene: TRBJ2-7; CDR3 DNA: TGTGCCAGCAGTGAATCTGTTTACGAGCAGTACTTC; CDR3 protein: CASSESVYEQYF
V gene: TRBV25-1; D gene: .; clone size: .; J gene: TRBJ2-7; CDR3 DNA: TGTGCCAGCAGTGATCCGGCAGGTTCTATCTACGAGCAGTACTTC; CDR3 protein: CASSDPAGSIYEQYF
V gene: TRBV27; D gene: .; clone size: .; J gene: TRBJ2-7; CDR3 DNA: TGTGCCAGCAGAGGCGGAGGGTTCCTCTACGAGCAGTACTTC; CDR3 protein: CASRGGGFLYEQYF
V gene: TRBV6-1; D gene: TRBD2; clone size: .; J gene: TRBJ2-2; CDR3 DNA: TGTGCCAGCAGTGATAGGGGACTAGCGGCCCTCGGGAAGACCGGGGAGCTGTTTTTT; CDR3 protein: CASSDRGLAALGKTGELFF
V gene: TRBV29-1; D gene: .; clone size: .; J gene: TRBJ2-1; CDR3 DNA: TGCAGCGCTGGGTGGATGTGGGTCGGCGGGAAACAGTTCTTC; CDR3 protein: CSAGWMWVGGKQFF
V gene: TRBV7-9; D gene: .; clone size: .; J gene: TRBJ1-2; CDR3 DNA: TGTGCCAGCACCCTTGGTACTAACTATGGCTACACCTTC; CDR3 protein: CASTLGTNYGYTF
V gene: TRBV9; D gene: .; clone size: once; J gene: TRBJ2-2; CDR3 DNA: TGTGCCAGCAGCGTAGTACAGCACACCGGGGAGCTGTTTTTT; CDR3 protein: CASSVVQHTGELFF
V gene: TRBV27; D gene: .; clone size: .; J gene: TRBJ2-7; CDR3 DNA: TGTGCCAGCAGTCCTACGGCGGGGTCCTACTACGAGCAGTACTTC; CDR3 protein: CASSPTAGSYYEQYF
V gene: TRBV7-2; D gene: TRBD1; clone size: .; J gene: TRBJ2-7; CDR3 DNA: TGTGCCAGCAGCTGGACAGGGGGGTCCTACGAGCAGTACTTC; CDR3 protein: CASSWTGGSYEQYF
V gene: TRBV15; D gene: TRBD2; clone size: .; J gene: TRBJ2-1; CDR3 DNA: TGTGCCACCAGCAGTACCCATTGGACTAGAGACAATGAGCAGTTCTTC; CDR3 protein: CATSSTHWTRDNEQFF
V gene: TRBV11-2; D gene: .; clone size: .; J gene: TRBJ2-7; CDR3 DNA: TGTGCCAGCAGAACCAGCCAGGGGTCTTACGAGCAGTACTTC; CDR3 protein: CASRTSQGSYEQYF
V gene: TRBV4-2; D gene: .; clone size: .; J gene: TRBJ2-6; CDR3 DNA: TGTGCCAGCAGACGGACCGACTTTGGGGCCAACGTCCTGACTTTC; CDR3 protein: CASRRTDFGANVLTF
V gene: TRBV19; D gene: .; clone size: .; J gene: TRBJ1-1; CDR3 DNA: TGTGCCAGTAGTATCAGGGGCTATATGAACACTGAAGCTTTCTTT; CDR3 protein: CASSIRGYMNTEAFF
V gene: TRBV7-9; D gene: TRBD1; clone size: .; J gene: TRBJ1-1; CDR3 DNA: TGTGCCAGCAGCTATACAGGGGAGACTGAAGCTTTCTTT; CDR3 protein: CASSYTGETEAFF
V gene: TRBV28; D gene: TRBD2; clone size: .; J gene: TRBJ2-3; CDR3 DNA: TGTGCCAGCAGTTTATTGACTAGCGGCACAGATACGCAGTATTTT; CDR3 protein: CASSLLTSGTDTQYF
V gene: TRBV6-1; D gene: .; clone size: .; J gene: TRBJ1-2; CDR3 DNA: TGTGCCAGCACCCCGACGTCGAACTATGGCTACACCTTC; CDR3 protein: CASTPTSNYGYTF
V gene: TRBV7-9; D gene: TRBD2; clone size: .; J gene: TRBJ2-1; CDR3 DNA: TGTGCCAGCAGCCACTCTAGCGGGAGGGCAGGTGAGCAGTTCTTC; CDR3 protein: CASSHSSGRAGEQFF
V gene: TRBV28; D gene: .; clone size: once; J gene: TRBJ2-1; CDR3 DNA: TGTGCCAGCACACAGGTGGTAGTGGGGGGCTCCTACAATGAGCAGTTCTTC; CDR3 protein: CASTQVVVGGSYNEQFF
V gene: TRBV27; D gene: TRBD2; clone size: .; J gene: TRBJ2-1; CDR3 DNA: TGTGCCAGCGCTCTCTGGAGCGGGAGGGCCTTCTACAATGAGCAGTTCTTC; CDR3 protein: CASALWSGRAFYNEQFF
V gene: TRBV11-2; D gene: .; clone size: few; J gene: TRBJ2-2; CDR3 DNA: TGTGCCAGCAGCTTCACCGGGGAGCTGTTTTTT; CDR3 protein: CASSFTGELFF
V gene: TRBV6-4; D gene: .; clone size: .; J gene: TRBJ2-1; CDR3 DNA: TGTGCCAGCAGTGAGGGAGGCTACAATGAGCAGTTCTTC; CDR3 protein: CASSEGGYNEQFF
V gene: TRBV7-9; D gene: .; clone size: .; J gene: TRBJ2-7; CDR3 DNA: TGTGCCAGCAGCTTAGCTTACATGGTGGACGAGCAGTACTTC; CDR3 protein: CASSLAYMVDEQYF
V gene: TRBV28; D gene: .; clone size: .; J gene: TRBJ2-5; CDR3 DNA: TGTGCCAGCAGTCCTCACCGCGCCGGGACCGCAGAGACCCAGTACTTC; CDR3 protein: CASSPHRAGTAETQYF
V gene: TRBV4-1; D gene: TRBD1; clone size: .; J gene: TRBJ2-5; CDR3 DNA: TGCGCCAGCAGCCAACAGATGGGACAGCCGGAGACCCAGTACTTC; CDR3 protein: CASSQQMGQPETQYF
V gene: TRBV7-9; D gene: .; clone size: few; J gene: TRBJ1-1; CDR3 DNA: TGTGCCAGCAGCTGGGCGGTGGATGGTCGGACTGAAGCTTTCTTT; CDR3 protein: CASSWAVDGRTEAFF
V gene: TRBV27; D gene: .; clone size: .; J gene: TRBJ1-1; CDR3 DNA: TGTGCCAGCAGTTTATCAGCCCTAGGACCTGAAGCTTTCTTT; CDR3 protein: CASSLSALGPEAFF
V gene: TRBV10-3; D gene: .; clone size: .; J gene: TRBJ2-2; CDR3 DNA: TGTGCCACCTTGGGGGTGGTTACGCGGGCCGGGGAGCTGTTTTTT; CDR3 protein: CATLGVVTRAGELFF
V gene: TRBV4-2; D gene: .; clone size: few; J gene: TRBJ2-2; CDR3 DNA: TGTGCCAGCAGCCTTTCGGAAGGGGGAAGCGGGGAGCTGTTTTTT; CDR3 protein: CASSLSEGGSGELFF
V gene: TRBV6-1; D gene: .; clone size: .; J gene: TRBJ1-4; CDR3 DNA: TGTGCCAGCACCGGCTGGGGAGTTCATGAAAAACTGTTTTTT; CDR3 protein: CASTGWGVHEKLFF
V gene: TRBV19; D gene: .; clone size: .; J gene: TRBJ2-7; CDR3 DNA: TGTGCCAGTAGTATGGGCCAGACCTACGAGCAGTACTTC; CDR3 protein: CASSMGQTYEQYF
V gene: TRBV25-1; D gene: TRBD2; clone size: .; J gene: TRBJ2-2; CDR3 DNA: TGTGCCAGCAGTGAAGGGGTAGCGGGAGACACCGGGGAGCTGTTTTTT; CDR3 protein: CASSEGVAGDTGELFF
V gene: TRBV6-6; D gene: .; clone size: .; J gene: TRBJ2-1; CDR3 DNA: TGTGCCAGCAGTTACCAGCTAGCTTCCTACAATGAGCAGTTCTTC; CDR3 protein: CASSYQLASYNEQFF
V gene: TRBV6-6; D gene: TRBD2; clone size: .; J gene: TRBJ2-5; CDR3 DNA: TGTGCCAGCAGTTACGCCTTACTAGCGGAAGAAGAGACCCAGTACTTC; CDR3 protein: CASSYALLAEEETQYF
V gene: TRBV4-3; D gene: .; clone size: .; J gene: TRBJ2-6; CDR3 DNA: TGCGCCAGCAGCCAAGAGGCAAACTCTGGGGCCAACGTCCTGACTTTC; CDR3 protein: CASSQEANSGANVLTF
V gene: TRBV2; D gene: .; clone size: .; J gene: TRBJ2-7; CDR3 DNA: TGTGCCAGCAGTGAAGCCCACTCCTACGAGCAGTACTTC; CDR3 protein: CASSEAHSYEQYF
V gene: TRBV13; D gene: .; clone size: .; J gene: TRBJ2-7; CDR3 DNA: TGTGCCAGTGCATTCGGGGCGTCCTACGAGCAGTACTTC; CDR3 protein: CASAFGASYEQYF
V gene: TRBV28; D gene: .; clone size: .; J gene: TRBJ2-1; CDR3 DNA: TGTGCCAGCACCCCCCCCAGCGCGTCTTCCTACAATGAGCAGTTCTTC; CDR3 protein: CASTPPSASSYNEQFF
V gene: TRBV7-9; D gene: .; clone size: few; J gene: TRBJ2-6; CDR3 DNA: TGTGCCAGCAGGCCCACAGGGAAGGGGCTCTCTGGGGCCAACGTCCTGACTTTC; CDR3 protein: CASRPTGKGLSGANVLTF
V gene: TRBV6-5; D gene: .; clone size: .; J gene: TRBJ1-4; CDR3 DNA: TGTGCCAGATGGGGGGGTGGGGGCCGTAATGAAAAACTGTTTTTT; CDR3 protein: CARWGGGGRNEKLFF
V gene: TRBV9; D gene: .; clone size: .; J gene: TRBJ1-5; CDR3 DNA: TGTGCCAGCAGCGTATCGGGGGCGCAGCCCCAGCATTTT; CDR3 protein: CASSVSGAQPQHF
V gene: TRBV2; D gene: .; clone size: .; J gene: TRBJ1-2; CDR3 DNA: TGTGCCAGCCTCTTGTCCGCGACAGCAGGGTATGGCTACACCTTC; CDR3 protein: CASLLSATAGYGYTF
V gene: TRBV7-8; D gene: .; clone size: .; J gene: TRBJ2-1; CDR3 DNA: TGTGCCAGCAGCTCGATCAGGGGAATGAGCAATGAGCAGTTCTTC; CDR3 protein: CASSSIRGMSNEQFF
V gene: TRBV9; D gene: .; clone size: .; J gene: TRBJ1-1; CDR3 DNA: TGTGCCAGCAGCGTAGAGCCAAACACTGAAGCTTTCTTT; CDR3 protein: CASSVEPNTEAFF
V gene: TRBV5-4; D gene: .; clone size: once; J gene: TRBJ1-2; CDR3 DNA: TGTGCCAGCAGCTTGGGCCAGTCCTATGGCTACACCTTC; CDR3 protein: CASSLGQSYGYTF
V gene: TRBV4-1; D gene: TRBD1; clone size: .; J gene: TRBJ1-1; CDR3 DNA: TGCGCCAGCAGCCAACTGACAGGGGTTCGGTGGAGCACTGAAGCTTTCTTT; CDR3 protein: CASSQLTGVRWSTEAFF
V gene: TRBV28; D gene: .; clone size: .; J gene: TRBJ2-7; CDR3 DNA: TGTGCCAGCAGATACAATCGGGACTCCCTGTACGAGCAGTACTTC; CDR3 protein: CASRYNRDSLYEQYF
V gene: TRBV15; D gene: TRBD2; clone size: .; J gene: TRBJ2-5; CDR3 DNA: TGTGCCACCAGCAGTAAGACTAGCGGCCAAGAGACCCAGTACTTC; CDR3 protein: CATSSKTSGQETQYF
V gene: TRBV29-1; D gene: .; clone size: .; J gene: TRBJ2-7; CDR3 DNA: TGCAGCGTTGGCGGTACCTACGAGCAGTACTTC; CDR3 protein: CSVGGTYEQYF
V gene: TRBV11-2; D gene: TRBD1; clone size: .; J gene: TRBJ1-4; CDR3 DNA: TGTGCCAGCAGCGACCGGGACAGCACTTTAGAAGAACTGTTTTTT; CDR3 protein: CASSDRDSTLEELFF